The rows below give T cell receptor beta chains drawn from one sample of a study of beta chain features in type 1 diabetes. Generated by immunoSEQ multiplex PCR, the TCRdb table keeps only in-frame clones and is missing some. The sample comprises 250,000 to 350,000 clones, approximately 10% of which are singletons, and more than 0.015% rests with the top ten. The sequencing sample was made of naive CD4+ T cells from blood. Receptors were obtained from a woman aged 30 to 39 in good health. Each CDR3 is given with its conserved first and last residue. The D gene is left open where the match is weak. Size is stated for part of the rows, as once, few or many counts, or as a class when the clone is expanded.

v_call	clone_size	d_call	j_call	cdr3_length	cdr3_aa	cdr3_nt
TRBV15	few	NA	TRBJ1-5	16	CATSRDPGVYNQPQHF	TGTGCCACCAGCAGAGATCCAGGGGTCTACAATCAGCCCCAGCATTTT
TRBV29-1	few	TRBD2	TRBJ2-7	14	CSVAQLAGRLEQYF	TGCAGCGTTGCCCAACTAGCGGGAAGACTCGAGCAGTACTTC
TRBV5-1	few	NA	TRBJ2-3	16	CASSPGQRVGTDTQYF	TGCGCCAGCAGCCCAGGACAGAGGGTTGGCACAGATACGCAGTATTTT
TRBV5-4	NA	NA	TRBJ2-3	12	CASSQQGLSQYF	TGTGCCAGCAGCCAACAGGGTCTTTCGCAGTATTTT
TRBV28	NA	TRBD2	TRBJ2-3	15	CASSITSGRADTQYF	TGTGCCAGCAGTATAACTAGCGGGAGGGCGGATACGCAGTATTTT
TRBV5-1	NA	TRBD1	TRBJ2-1	13	CASSPGQLAEQFF	TGCGCCAGCTCCCCGGGACAGCTAGCTGAGCAGTTCTTC
TRBV28	few	NA	TRBJ1-2	16	CASTLGGQPADYGYTF	TGTGCCAGCACTCTTGGTGGGCAGCCGGCAGACTATGGCTACACCTTC
TRBV6-5	NA	TRBD1	TRBJ2-7	14	CASSGTGSSYEQYF	TGTGCCAGCAGCGGGACAGGGAGCTCCTACGAGCAGTACTTC
TRBV5-6	few	TRBD1	TRBJ2-5	13	CASGLTGTETQYF	TGTGCCAGCGGACTGACAGGGACGGAGACCCAGTACTTC
TRBV28	NA	NA	TRBJ2-2	16	CASRVSGQLNTGELFF	TGTGCCAGCAGAGTCTCGGGACAACTAAACACCGGGGAGCTGTTTTTT
TRBV5-1	NA	TRBD2	TRBJ2-7	16	CASSPRTSGSSYEQYF	TGCGCCAGCAGCCCCCGGACTAGCGGTTCCTCCTACGAGCAGTACTTC
TRBV20-1	few	NA	TRBJ2-7	10	CSAANYEQYF	TGCAGTGCTGCCAACTACGAGCAGTACTTC
TRBV7-3	few	NA	TRBJ2-2	14	CASSSGLSTGELFF	TGTGCCAGCAGCTCGGGACTCAGCACCGGGGAGCTGTTTTTT
TRBV28	few	TRBD2	TRBJ2-5	14	CASSSTREGETQYF	TGTGCCAGCAGTTCTACAAGGGAGGGAGAGACCCAGTACTTC
TRBV7-9	NA	TRBD1	TRBJ2-5	13	CASSPWTGETQYF	TGTGCCAGCAGCCCATGGACAGGAGAGACCCAGTACTTC
TRBV28	NA	TRBD2	TRBJ2-1	17	CASRGLAGANSYNEQFF	TGTGCCAGCAGGGGACTAGCGGGCGCCAACTCCTACAATGAGCAGTTCTTC
TRBV6-5	NA	NA	TRBJ2-3	13	CASSYSGGDTQYF	TGTGCCAGCAGTTACTCGGGGGGAGATACGCAGTATTTT
TRBV7-7	few	NA	TRBJ2-1	13	CASSLALYNEQFF	TGTGCTAGCAGCTTAGCACTCTACAATGAGCAGTTCTTC
TRBV4-2	few	TRBD1	TRBJ1-1	16	CASSARGRDRVRSAFF	TGTGCCAGCAGCGCAAGAGGCCGGGACAGGGTCCGATCAGCTTTCTTT
TRBV4-1	few	NA	TRBJ1-1	13	CASSLDRRAEAFF	TGCGCCAGCAGCCTGGACAGACGGGCTGAAGCTTTCTTT
TRBV7-2	few	NA	TRBJ2-7	11	CASSLTGEQYF	TGTGCCAGCAGCTTGACGGGCGAGCAGTACTTC
TRBV15	NA	TRBD2	TRBJ2-7	17	CATSRDRSASGSNEQYF	TGTGCCACCAGCAGAGATCGTTCGGCTAGCGGGAGTAACGAGCAGTACTTC
TRBV27	few	TRBD2	TRBJ2-1	15	CASMDLAGTYNEQFF	TGTGCCAGCATGGATCTAGCGGGGACCTACAATGAGCAGTTCTTC
TRBV28	NA	NA	TRBJ1-4	14	CASSSPQGSEKLFF	TGTGCCAGCAGCTCCCCACAGGGCAGTGAAAAACTGTTTTTT
TRBV29-1	few	NA	TRBJ1-4	13	CSVARGLGEKLFF	TGCAGCGTTGCTCGGGGATTAGGAGAAAAACTGTTTTTT
TRBV9	NA	NA	TRBJ2-5	13	CASSSLQQETQYF	TGTGCCAGCAGCTCTCTGCAGCAAGAGACCCAGTACTTC
TRBV5-1	few	NA	TRBJ2-7	14	CASSLTAPFYEQYF	TGCGCCAGCAGCTTGACAGCACCCTTCTACGAGCAGTACTTC
TRBV4-3	few	NA	TRBJ2-6	14	CASSVTTGANVLTF	TGCGCCAGCAGCGTAACGACAGGGGCCAACGTCCTGACTTTC
TRBV5-1	few	NA	TRBJ2-7	12	CASRQGQYEQYF	TGCGCCAGCAGACAAGGACAGTACGAGCAGTACTTC
TRBV15	NA	NA	TRBJ2-2	17	CATSRARTATHTGELFF	TGTGCCACCAGCAGAGCTAGGACAGCTACTCACACCGGGGAGCTGTTTTTT
TRBV14	few	TRBD2	TRBJ2-1	18	CASSRRKGTTGRYNEQFF	TGTGCCAGCAGCCGACGCAAGGGGACTACCGGTCGCTACAATGAGCAGTTCTTC
TRBV28	few	TRBD1	TRBJ2-1	14	CASSRTGGPNEQFF	TGTGCCAGCAGTCGGACAGGGGGGCCCAATGAGCAGTTCTTC
TRBV5-1	few	TRBD2	TRBJ2-1	15	CASSGRTSGRIEQFF	TGCGCCAGCAGCGGAAGGACTAGCGGGAGGATTGAGCAGTTCTTC
TRBV5-4	NA	NA	TRBJ1-2	13	CASSRTEYYGYTF	TGTGCCAGCAGCCGGACAGAGTACTATGGCTACACCTTC
TRBV7-9	few	TRBD2	TRBJ2-3	15	CASSLGLADTDTQYF	TGTGCCAGCAGCTTGGGACTAGCGGACACAGATACGCAGTATTTT
TRBV19	few	TRBD2	TRBJ2-1	16	CASSDRLAVRVHEQFF	TGTGCCAGTAGTGACAGACTAGCGGTCCGGGTCCATGAGCAGTTCTTC
TRBV28	NA	NA	TRBJ2-2	14	CASTPRWPARELFF	TGTGCCAGCACCCCTAGGTGGCCGGCCCGGGAGCTGTTTTTT
TRBV30	few	NA	TRBJ1-2	14	CAWSVTARTYGYTF	TGTGCCTGGAGTGTAACAGCCAGGACATATGGCTACACCTTC
TRBV30	few	TRBD2	TRBJ2-7	15	CAWSLTSGRGYEQYF	TGTGCCTGGAGTCTGACTAGCGGGAGGGGCTACGAGCAGTACTTC
TRBV7-8	few	TRBD2	TRBJ2-4	16	CASSSSGRAPKNIQYF	TGTGCCAGCAGCTCCAGCGGGAGGGCCCCCAAAAACATTCAGTACTTC
TRBV25-1	NA	TRBD1	TRBJ2-7	14	CASSGYDRGYEQYF	TGTGCCAGCAGTGGATACGACAGGGGGTACGAGCAGTACTTC
TRBV30	few	NA	TRBJ2-5	12	CAWRRGQETQYF	TGTGCCTGGAGGAGGGGGCAAGAGACCCAGTACTTC
TRBV28	NA	TRBD2	TRBJ2-2	17	CASSLTGLAANTGELFF	TGTGCCAGCAGTCTAACGGGACTAGCGGCTAACACCGGGGAGCTGTTTTTT
TRBV14	NA	TRBD2	TRBJ2-1	15	CASSPGTSAYNEQFF	TGTGCCAGCAGCCCCGGGACTAGCGCCTACAATGAGCAGTTCTTC
TRBV7-3	NA	TRBD1	TRBJ2-1	15	CASSTGTGGVDEQFF	TGTGCCAGCAGCACCGGGACAGGGGGGGTAGATGAGCAGTTCTTC
TRBV4-3	NA	NA	TRBJ2-7	14	CASSQDVRGYEQYF	TGCGCCAGCAGCCAAGATGTAAGGGGCTACGAGCAGTACTTC
TRBV18	NA	TRBD2	TRBJ2-1	14	CASSALAGDNEQFF	TGTGCCAGCTCAGCACTAGCGGGAGACAATGAGCAGTTCTTC
TRBV6-4	few	TRBD1	TRBJ2-2	15	CASSRGQGRTGELFF	TGTGCCAGCAGCCGAGGACAGGGACGAACCGGGGAGCTGTTTTTT
TRBV29-1	few	TRBD2	TRBJ2-3	14	CSATTSGGTDTQYF	TGCAGCGCCACGACTAGCGGGGGCACAGATACGCAGTATTTT
TRBV23-1	NA	TRBD2	TRBJ2-7	16	CASSQSEGLAGDWRYF	TGCGCCAGCAGTCAATCCGAAGGACTAGCGGGAGATTGGCGGTACTTC
TRBV30	NA	TRBD2	TRBJ2-7	13	CAWSVAGPYEQYF	TGTGCCTGGAGTGTAGCGGGACCCTACGAGCAGTACTTC
TRBV29-1	few	TRBD2	TRBJ2-2	16	CSVCSGLAGDTGELFF	TGCAGCGTTTGCTCCGGACTAGCGGGTGACACCGGGGAGCTGTTTTTT
TRBV28	few	NA	TRBJ1-5	14	CASSWGQSNQPQHF	TGTGCCAGCAGTTGGGGGCAGAGCAATCAGCCCCAGCATTTT
TRBV7-2	NA	TRBD2	TRBJ2-7	17	CASSLGPLGLAGDEQYF	TGTGCCAGCAGCTTAGGCCCATTAGGGTTAGCGGGAGACGAGCAGTACTTC
TRBV28	few	TRBD1	TRBJ2-5	15	CASSQRDRASAAQYF	TGTGCCAGCAGTCAAAGGGACAGGGCCTCGGCTGCCCAGTACTTC